The 30 T cell receptor beta chains given below trace back to one sample, sequenced in a study of regulatory T cells in long-lasting Graves disease. Time point: persistent/refractory GD, antithyroid drugs over 5 years with positive TRAb. Researchers made the TCR library from RNA that was extracted from PBMCs. To make TCR beta libraries, researchers used iRepertoire HTBI primers and Arm-PCR of CDR3 regions. A single record per CDR3 protein comes from TCRdb applying MiXCR to the multiplex PCR reads. Found here are 300,000 to 400,000 distinct CDR3 sequences, about 20% of them singletons; the top ten hold less than 30%. This specimen consisted of peripheral blood mononuclear cells (PBMCs), obtained when the disease was refractory, from a patient treated with antithyroid drugs. These receptor sequences come from a female donor with Graves disease.

This clonotype was detected ten times or more. The chain employs TRBV12-3 or TRBV12-4 and TRBJ1-4, with a possible D match to TRBD1 (6 bases). This CDR3 has 16 amino acids. Trimming shortened V by 5 bases and J by 4 bases, and 17 bases separated the two germline ends. The CDR3 region has the DNA TGTGCCAGCAGTCCAGGGTGGACAGAATTTAATGAAAAACTGTTTTTT. Protein product: CASSPGWTEFNEKLFF.

This clonotype was seen many times. CDR3 sequence (DNA): TGTGCCAGCAGTTTGGGGGGTCGCGCCACTGAAGCTTTCTTT. Translated, it gives CASSLGGRATEAFF. V usage is TRBV28 and J usage is TRBJ1-1; tentative D call: TRBD1 (5 bases). The V gene's germline CDR1 is MDHEN and CDR2 SYDVKM. This CDR3 is built from 14 residues. V was trimmed by 3 bases and J by 4 bases, leaving 12 bases between them.

Only a few counts were recorded for this clonotype. The V and J genes are TRBV5-4 and TRBJ2-7; 9 bases line up with TRBD1. The CDR3 has 15 amino acids. V was clipped by 4 bases and J by 0 bases; unmatched bases: 5. Germline assignment: CDR1 SGHNT and CDR2 YYREEE (reference sequence). The CDR3 region has the DNA TGTGCCAGCAGCACTGGGACAGGGAGCTCCTACGAGCAGTACTTC. This translates into CASSTGTGSSYEQYF.

The V and J genes are TRBV12-3 or TRBV12-4 and TRBJ1-1, with unresolved D. V gave up 7 bases and J gave up 11 bases, with 23 bases separating them. CDR3 length equals 14 residues. CDR3 nucleotide sequence: TGTGCCAGCACCCGGATGGACGGAAAGAAGGAGGCTTTCTTT. Its protein is CASTRMDGKKEAFF.

In this sample, this clonotype turned up a few times. As DNA, the CDR3 is TGTGCCAGCCTCCGGACTAGCGGGATAGTTATAGCGAACACCGGGGAGCTGTTTTTT. This gives the protein CASLRTSGIVIANTGELFF. The chain employs TRBV7-8 and TRBJ2-2, with TRBD2 matching 12 bases. The CDR3 totals 19 residues. Germline CDR1 reads SGHVS; CDR2 reads FQNEAQ. J was trimmed by 0 bases and V by 8 bases; bases with no gene match: 13.

In its sample, this clonotype was seen many times. The chain joins TRBV28 to TRBJ1-2, with D perhaps TRBD1 (6 bases). V lost 1 base to trimming and J lost 2 bases, with 8 bases between them. The CDR3 is 14 residues long. Germline V CDR1 and CDR2: MDHEN, SYDVKM. Here the CDR3 DNA reads TGTGCCAGCAGTTTATTGGGACAAAACTATGGCTACACCTTC. Translated, it gives CASSLLGQNYGYTF.

This chain joins TRBV7-6 and TRBJ2-1; the D gene is possibly TRBD1 (6 bases). V lost 4 bases, J lost 0 bases, and 13 bases lay in between. The V gene's germline CDR1 is SGHVS and CDR2 FNYEAQ. This CDR3 contains 16 residues. The CDR3 nucleotides are TGTGCCAGCAGCTCCTTGCAGGGGAGCTCCTACAATGAGCAGTTCTTC. It codes for CASSSLQGSSYNEQFF.

This clonotype was seen repeatedly, ten times or more. This sequence joins TRBV12-3 or TRBV12-4 and TRBJ2-7; D might be TRBD2 (6 bases). Deletions cut 6 bases from V and 1 base from J, with 7 bases between. The CDR3 extends over 12 amino acids. The CDR3 protein is CASRGGSYEQYF. The CDR3 DNA is TGTGCCAGCAGGGGAGGATCCTACGAGCAGTACTTC.

This clonotype was counted ten times or more. V is TRBV7-9 and J is TRBJ2-4, with D unresolved. V was clipped by 5 bases and J by 6 bases, with 23 bases between them. This CDR3 has 17 amino acids. Germline V CDR1 and CDR2: SEHNR, FQNEAQ (reference sequence). The chain's CDR3 is CASSQSLGRMDGNIQYF. In nucleotides, the CDR3 is TGTGCCAGCAGCCAATCCCTCGGACGGATGGATGGAAACATTCAGTACTTC.

This clonotype was detected many times. CDR3 bases: TGTGCCAGCAGCCCCAGCCTGTCTACTGGGGGCTACGAGCAGTACTTC. The encoded protein is CASSPSLSTGGYEQYF. The V gene is TRBV11-2, the J gene TRBJ2-7; the D gene could be TRBD1 or TRBD2 (5 bases each). Germline V gives CDR1 SGHAT, CDR2 FQNNGV. The CDR3 runs 16 residues. Trimming took off 5 bases at V and 3 bases at J, with 20 bases between the two ends.

This clonotype was recorded many times. The CDR3 spells CASSLARGYEQYF. DNA for the CDR3: TGTGCCAGCAGTTTGGCCAGGGGATACGAGCAGTACTTC. The gene calls are TRBV12-3 or TRBV12-4 and TRBJ2-7; the D gene is possibly TRBD1 (6 bases). The ends were cut back, 3 bases at V and 4 bases at J, with 10 bases in the middle. This CDR3 comprises 13 residues.

This clonotype was recorded at least ten times. The chain is built from TRBV5-1 and TRBJ1-2, with D perhaps matching TRBD1 (6 bases). Trimming stripped 0 bases from V and 4 bases from J, with 13 bases between. This CDR3 has 15 residues. The germline gives CDR1 SGHRS, CDR2 YFSETQ. The DNA of the CDR3 is TGCGCCAGCAGCTTGGCACCAGGGGAGGGCTATGGCTACACCTTC. This encodes CASSLAPGEGYGYTF.

The chain employs TRBV4-1 and TRBJ2-7, with D possibly matching TRBD2 (5 bases). Germline assignment: CDR1 MGHRA and CDR2 YSYEKL. There are 15 residues in the CDR3. V was cut by 0 bases and J by 4 bases, with 13 bases left in between. CDR3 amino acids: CASSQDTARRYEQYF. CDR3 sequence (DNA): TGCGCCAGCAGCCAAGATACTGCCAGGAGGTACGAGCAGTACTTC.

The genes are TRBV9 and TRBJ1-1; D remains ambiguous. The length of the CDR3 is 15 residues. The germline CDR1 and CDR2 sequences are SGDLS and YYNGEE. The germline V and J ends were trimmed by 4 bases and 0 bases, with 13 bases remaining between them. The CDR3 nucleotides read TGTGCCAGCAGCCCCCAAGGACTGCTGAACACTGAAGCTTTCTTT. Translation: CASSPQGLLNTEAFF.

Regarding this clonotype: A much larger clonotype is one base distant, so this may be a read error. The conserved phenylalanine or tryptophan is not found at the CDR3 terminus, so this likely reflects a read error. This sequence joins TRBV6-2 or TRBV6-3 and TRBJ1-1; 8 nucleotides line up with TRBD1. J lost 0 bases, V lost 8 bases, and 11 bases had no gene match. Germline CDR1 and CDR2: MNHEY and SVGEGT. This CDR3 region has 16 residues. The chain's CDR3 is CASQTRQGPLNTEAFL. CDR3 in DNA: TGTGCCAGCCAAACTCGACAGGGGCCATTGAACACTGAAGCTTTCCTT.

The V and J genes are TRBV11-2 and TRBJ1-3; the match to TRBD1 covers 7 bases. The V and J ends lost 2 bases and 5 bases, in that order; junction bases with no gene match: 6. CDR3 size: 15 residues. Germline-derived CDR1 and CDR2 are SGHAT and FQNNGV. This chain's CDR3 is CASSLSPGQRNTIYF. The CDR3 region has the DNA TGTGCCAGCAGCTTATCCCCGGGACAGAGAAACACCATATATTTT.

This clonotype was observed at least ten times. The chain employs TRBV27 and TRBJ2-7; 9 bases are shared with TRBD2. Germline V gives CDR1 MNHEY, CDR2 SMNVEV (reference sequence). The CDR3 has 14 amino acids. V trimming: 3 bases; J trimming: 3 bases; junction bases outside the gene matches: 3. The CDR3 protein is CASSLRREGYEQYF. The CDR3 DNA follows: TGTGCCAGCAGTTTGAGGCGGGAGGGCTACGAGCAGTACTTC.

This clonotype was observed many times. The gene calls are TRBV7-2 and TRBJ1-5, with TRBD1 as a possible D gene (5 bases). Trimming left V 6 bases short and J 0 bases short, with 12 bases between. CDR1 is SGHTA and CDR2 is FQGNSA in the germline V gene. The length of the CDR3 is 15 residues. CDR3 in DNA: TGTGCCAGCAGGCCCGGGACTTATAGCAATCAGCCCCAGCATTTT. Translation gives CASRPGTYSNQPQHF.

On this clonotype: Possible read error: a much larger clone is one base away. The V and J genes are TRBV11-3 and TRBJ2-2; unclear D gene. The CDR3 is made up of 12 amino acids. The germline CDR1 and CDR2 sequences are SGHNT and YENEEA. The CDR3 DNA sequence: TGTGCCAGCGGCTTAGGTTTGGGGGAGCTGTTTTTT. It is translated as CASGLGLGELFF.

This clonotype was detected once. V gene TRBV5-5 combines with J gene TRBJ2-3; 8 bases match TRBD2. The trim removed 4 bases at V and 2 bases at J, leaving 9 bases unmatched. The germline gives CDR1 SGHKS, CDR2 YYEKEE (reference sequence). The CDR3 is 16 amino acids. CDR3 loop: CASSALAGPTTDTQYF. The CDR3 DNA reads TGTGCCAGCAGCGCCTTAGCGGGACCTACCACAGATACGCAGTATTTT.

This clonotype showed up many times. V is TRBV6-5 and J is TRBJ1-2, with D unclear. CDR3 size: 12 residues. V was cut by 1 base and J by 8 bases, with 8 bases left in between. CDR1 is MNHEY and CDR2 is SVGAGI in the germline V gene. CDR3: CASSYFGSGYTF. Written as DNA, the CDR3 is TGTGCCAGCAGTTACTTCGGTAGCGGCTACACCTTC.

This clonotype has ten or more counts. This chain's CDR3 is CASIWRRDSLSHEQYF. CDR3 nucleotide sequence: TGTGCCAGCATTTGGAGGAGGGACAGTCTTAGTCACGAGCAGTACTTC. J is TRBJ2-7 and V is TRBV2, with D perhaps TRBD1 (7 bases). V lost 7 bases to trimming and J lost 5 bases, with 24 bases between them. The CDR3 has 16 residues. The germline CDR1 and CDR2 sequences are SNHLY and FYNNEI. The variable domain in full, with the rest retrieved from reference TRBV2 and TRBJ2-7, is EPEVTQTPSHQVTQMGQEVILRCVPISNHLYFYWYRQILGQKVEFLVSFYNNEISEKSEIFDDQFSVERPDGSNFTLKIRSTKLEDSAMYFCASIWRRDSLSHEQYFGPGTRLTVT.

The rearrangement links TRBV7-8 to TRBJ2-6; no reliable D call. Germline V gene lookup returns CDR1 SGHVS and CDR2 FQNEAQ. CDR3 length equals 18 residues. The germline V and J ends were trimmed by 1 base and 0 bases, with 13 bases remaining between them. CDR3 nucleotide sequence: TGTGCCAGCAGCTTAGTGCCAGGAACCAGCTCTGGGGCCAACGTCCTGACTTTC. Its protein product is CASSLVPGTSSGANVLTF.

This clonotype was seen ten or more times. The V call is TRBV28, the J call TRBJ2-7; tentative D call: TRBD1 (5 bases). V was pared by 3 bases and J by 5 bases, with 14 bases between. This CDR3 region has 14 residues. CDR1 and CDR2 (germline): MDHEN, SYDVKM. CDR3 protein: CASSFPQGGHEQYF. The CDR3 DNA reads TGTGCCAGCAGTTTTCCGCAGGGCGGCCACGAGCAGTACTTC.

The chain has TRBV27 and TRBJ1-5, with D uncertain. The CDR3 has 15 residues. CDR1 MNHEY and CDR2 SMNVEV come from the germline V gene (reference sequence). With 3 bases removed from V and 0 bases from J, the gap between germline ends came to 9 bases. As DNA, the CDR3 is TGTGCCAGCAGTTTTAAGGTGCCTAGCAATCAGCCCCAGCATTTT. Translation: CASSFKVPSNQPQHF.

Only a few counts were recorded for this clonotype. The CDR3 nucleotides read TGTGCCAGTCAAGACAGGGGATACACTGAAGCTTTCTTT. Translated, it gives CASQDRGYTEAFF. The chain couples TRBV18 to TRBJ1-1, with 8 bases lining up with TRBD1. The CDR3 contains 13 residues. Trimming cost V 9 bases and J 3 bases; bases outside gene matches: 6. CDR1 KGHSH and CDR2 LQKENI come from the germline V gene. Supplemented by reference TRBV18 and TRBJ1-1, the full variable domain reads NAGVMQNPRHLVRRRGQEARLRCSPMKGHSHVYWYRQLPEEGLKFMVYLQKENIIDESGMPKERFSAEFPKEGPSILRIQQVVRGDSAAYFCASQDRGYTEAFFGQGTRLTVV.

To note about this clonotype: Given a much more abundant clone one base away, this may be a read error. This chain links TRBV7-9 with TRBJ2-7, with 7 positions matching TRBD1. The junction had 12 bases not matched to a gene; V was cut back by 4 bases and J by 6 bases. CDR3 length equals 15 residues. Germline V gives CDR1 SEHNR, CDR2 FQNEAQ (reference sequence). The CDR3 region is CASSSRTGWQCEQYF. CDR3 nucleotide sequence: TGTGCCAGCAGCTCCCGGACAGGCTGGCAGTGCGAGCAGTACTTC.

This clonotype has more than one count but fewer than ten. The chain combines TRBV5-8 with TRBJ1-5; TRBD1 agrees at 10 bases. Trimming removed 4 bases from V and 0 bases from J; junction bases left unmatched: 4. The length of the CDR3 is 16 residues. Per the germline V gene, CDR1 is SGHTS and CDR2 is YDEGEE. CDR3 sequence: CASSIWTGGSNQPQHF. The CDR3 DNA reads as TGTGCCAGCAGCATCTGGACAGGGGGTAGCAATCAGCCCCAGCATTTT.

The chain links TRBV4-3 to TRBJ1-1, with D uncertain. Germline V CDR1 and CDR2: LGHNA, YSLEER. Trimming shortened V by 2 bases and J by 1 base, and 8 bases separated the two germline ends. CDR3 size: 14 residues. CDR3 in amino acids: CASSQSFENTEAFF. CDR3 nucleotides: TGCGCCAGCAGCCAATCGTTCGAGAACACTGAAGCTTTCTTT.

The chain couples TRBV7-2 to TRBJ1-4; maybe TRBD1 (6 bases). V gave up 5 bases and J gave up 5 bases, with 18 bases separating them. The CDR3 contains 16 residues. Germline CDR1 and CDR2: SGHTA and FQGNSA. CDR3 bases: TGTGCCAGCAGCCGATTTGGGGGGGGCCTAAATGAAAAACTGTTTTTT. Translation: CASSRFGGGLNEKLFF.